This T cell receptor beta chain was profiled in a study of regulatory T cells in long-lasting Graves disease. The study's findings and limits: Favored gene segments in persistent disease were TRBV28, TRBJ1-2 and TRBJ2-5. Whereas new patients shared 966 public clonotypes, persistent patients shared more, at some 2,700.

This clonotype has more than one count but fewer than ten. Its target is not known. The CDR3 loop spans 14 amino acids. The V gene's germline CDR1 is LNHDA and CDR2 SQIVND (reference sequence). V lost 6 bases, J lost 1 base, and 12 bases lay in between. Time point indicated: newly diagnosed GD, antithyroid drugs for less than 3 months. PBMCs provided the RNA from which the TCR library was made. iRepertoire HTBI primers and Arm-PCR of CDR3 regions built TCR beta libraries. TCRdb redid the calling of the multiplex PCR reads with MiXCR, one entry per CDR3 protein. The table records over 400,000 distinct CDR3 sequences, 12% to 15% of them present only once. Another study also made use of these data, one on T cells in Graves' hyperthyroidism and ophthalmopathy. That paper states: Clinical symptoms, serum thyroxine, TRAb, thyroid ultrasound and orbital computed tomography informed diagnoses.

The V and J genes are TRBV19 and TRBJ1-1, with D hard to call. Source: peripheral blood mononuclear cells (PBMCs), taken at new diagnosis, from a patient treated with antithyroid drugs. This receptor was taken from a woman in her fifties or sixties with Graves disease. CDR3 sequence reads: CASRPGGKNTEAFF. For the CDR3, the DNA is TGTGCCAGTAGGCCCGGAGGGAAGAACACTGAAGCTTTCTTT.